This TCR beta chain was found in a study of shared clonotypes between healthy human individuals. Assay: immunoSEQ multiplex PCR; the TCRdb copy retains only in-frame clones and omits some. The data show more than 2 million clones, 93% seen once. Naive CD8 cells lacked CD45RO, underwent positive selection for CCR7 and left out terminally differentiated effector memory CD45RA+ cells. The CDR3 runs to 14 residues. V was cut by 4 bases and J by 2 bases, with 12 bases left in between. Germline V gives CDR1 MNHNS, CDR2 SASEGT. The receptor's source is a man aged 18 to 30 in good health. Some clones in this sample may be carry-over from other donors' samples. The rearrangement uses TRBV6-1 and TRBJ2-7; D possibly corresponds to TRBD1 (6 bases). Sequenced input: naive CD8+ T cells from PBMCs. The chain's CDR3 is CASSAGDVAYEQYF. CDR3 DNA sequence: TGTGCCAGCAGTGCAGGGGACGTTGCCTACGAGCAGTACTTC.